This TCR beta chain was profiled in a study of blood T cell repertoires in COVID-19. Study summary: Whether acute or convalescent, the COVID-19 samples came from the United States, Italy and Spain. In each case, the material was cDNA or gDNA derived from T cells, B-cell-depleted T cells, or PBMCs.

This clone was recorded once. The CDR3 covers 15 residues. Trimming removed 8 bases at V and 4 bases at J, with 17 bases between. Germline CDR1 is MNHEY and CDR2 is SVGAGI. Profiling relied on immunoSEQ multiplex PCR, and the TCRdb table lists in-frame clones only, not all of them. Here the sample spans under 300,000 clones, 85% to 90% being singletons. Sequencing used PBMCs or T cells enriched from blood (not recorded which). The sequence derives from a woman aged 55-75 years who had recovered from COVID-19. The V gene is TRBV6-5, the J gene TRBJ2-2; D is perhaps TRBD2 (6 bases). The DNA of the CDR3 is TGTGCCAGCCTTTCTAGCGCCACACGCACCGGGGAGCTGTTTTTT. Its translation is CASLSSATRTGELFF.